This passage covers 18 T cell receptor beta chains from one sample sequenced in a study of T cells in Graves' hyperthyroidism and ophthalmopathy. TCR beta CDR3 regions were amplified from RNA transcripts. With the HTBI primer set, the TCR CDR3 went through a first round of RT-PCR. TCRdb used MiXCR to reprocess the multiplex PCR reads, holding one entry per CDR3 protein. The repertoire holds about 700,000 distinct CDR3 sequences, with around 15% as singletons. Material: blood. The receptors were gathered from a young woman with Graves' hyperthyroidism.

This clonotype was counted many times. J is TRBJ2-7 and V is TRBV20-1, with 10 bases that match TRBD2. Per germline, CDR1 DFQATT and CDR2 SNEGSKA (reference sequence). The CDR3 spans 16 residues. Germline trimming cut 1 base from V and 5 bases from J; bases unmatched to any gene: 11. CDR3 coding DNA: TGCAGTGCTAGAGGACGTAGCGGGAGGACATCGGACGAGCAGTACTTC. Residues: CSARGRSGRTSDEQYF.

This clonotype has ten or more counts. This chain uses TRBV3-1 with TRBJ1-1, with 10 positions matching TRBD1. This CDR3 is built from 13 residues. The germline V gene encodes CDR1 LGHDT and CDR2 YNNKEL (reference sequence). V trimming: 4 bases; J trimming: 11 bases; junction bases outside the gene matches: 7. CDR3 sequence reads: CASSLGQGVSAFF. In DNA, the CDR3 is TGTGCCAGCAGCCTTGGACAGGGGGTTTCGGCTTTCTTT.

This clonotype was seen repeatedly, ten times or more. The chain has TRBV7-2 and TRBJ2-1; no definite D call. This CDR3 region has 13 residues. Trimming removed 4 bases at V and 7 bases at J, with 11 bases between. In germline, CDR1 is SGHTA, CDR2 FQGNSA. The CDR3 DNA sequence: TGTGCCAGCAGCTCGGGTGGTCAGAATGAGCAGTTCTTC. This encodes CASSSGGQNEQFF. Using reference TRBV7-2 and TRBJ2-1 for the parts outside the CDR3, the full variable domain is GAGVSQSPSNKVTEKGKDVELRCDPISGHTALYWYRQSLGQGLEFLIYFQGNSAPDKSGLPSDRFSAERTGGSVSTLTIQRTQQEDSAVYLCASSSGGQNEQFFGPGTRLTVL.

This clonotype showed up many times. V and J are TRBV20-1 and TRBJ2-1, with no clear D. V lost 0 bases and J 9 bases, leaving 21 bases between the germline ends. The CDR3 length is 16 residues. From germline, CDR1 is DFQATT and CDR2 SNEGSKA (reference sequence). CDR3 sequence reads: CSARDGRVTSLGEQFF. CDR3 coding DNA: TGCAGTGCTAGAGATGGCCGGGTGACGTCGCTAGGTGAGCAGTTCTTC.

This clonotype was observed a few times. The rearrangement uses TRBV6-1 and TRBJ2-7; D uncertain. The CDR3 is 15 residues long. V lost 5 bases, J lost 2 bases, and 16 bases lay in between. CDR1 is MNHNS, CDR2 SASEGT, per germline. The CDR3 nucleotides are TGTGCCAGCAGTCCTCCCGGCTCACGGGCCTACGAGCAGTACTTC. Translated: CASSPPGSRAYEQYF.

The chain links TRBV7-3 to TRBJ2-7; the match to TRBD2 covers 12 bases. The CDR3 contains 16 residues. Germline V gene data show CDR1 as SGHTA and CDR2 as FQGTGA. V lost 2 bases to trimming and J lost 2 bases; unmatched junction nucleotides: 4. The chain's CDR3 is CASSLLAGGLAYEQYF. DNA for the CDR3: TGTGCCAGCAGCTTACTAGCGGGAGGGTTAGCCTACGAGCAGTACTTC.

This clonotype appeared a few times. The rearrangement uses TRBV30 and TRBJ2-1; 7 bases line up with TRBD2. V shed 0 bases, J shed 0 bases, and the junction held 5 bases outside the gene matches. Germline CDR1 GTSNPN, CDR2 SVGIG (reference sequence). The CDR3 length is 16 residues. The CDR3 is CAWSVPLAVSYNEQFF. The CDR3 DNA reads as TGTGCCTGGAGTGTACCTCTAGCGGTCTCCTACAATGAGCAGTTCTTC.

The chain carries TRBV18 and TRBJ1-4; no definite D call. The CDR3 covers 15 residues. The V end was cut by 0 bases, the J end by 4 bases, with 9 bases between. Looked up from germline, CDR1 is KGHSH and CDR2 is LQKENI. This CDR3 reads CASSPPMLDNEKLFF. The CDR3 coding sequence is TGTGCCAGCTCACCACCAATGTTAGATAATGAAAAACTGTTTTTT.

This clonotype was found a few times. The chain recombines TRBV7-9 with TRBJ2-1, with TRBD1 identical over 11 bases. Germline assignment: CDR1 SEHNR and CDR2 FQNEAQ (reference sequence). This CDR3 is 17 amino acids long. Trimming removed 5 bases from V and 6 bases from J; junction bases left unmatched: 12. CDR3 loop: CASSRGTGGAVSNEQFF. In DNA form, the CDR3 reads TGTGCCAGCAGCAGAGGGACAGGGGGGGCAGTATCCAATGAGCAGTTCTTC.

CDR3 residues: CASSYDQGPYEQYF. The CDR3 DNA is TGTGCCAGCAGTTACGATCAGGGCCCATACGAGCAGTACTTC. The gene calls are TRBV6-5 and TRBJ2-7; the D gene is possibly TRBD1 (5 bases). Germline assignment: CDR1 MNHEY and CDR2 SVGAGI. The CDR3 totals 14 residues. Trimming stripped 2 bases from V and 4 bases from J, with 12 bases between.

This clonotype was counted many times. The CDR3 DNA follows: TGTGCCAGCAGTTTAGTAGCAGGGTTTCTAGCCAAAAACATTCAGTACTTC. This translates into CASSLVAGFLAKNIQYF. The V gene is TRBV12-3 or TRBV12-4, the J gene TRBJ2-4; maybe TRBD1 (5 bases). The CDR3 spans 17 residues. Trimming took off 1 base at V and 0 bases at J, with 13 bases between the two ends.

This clonotype was found many times. The gene calls are TRBV7-9 and TRBJ2-7; D is unresolved. There are 13 residues in the CDR3. In germline, CDR1 is SEHNR, CDR2 FQNEAQ (reference sequence). The germline V and J ends were trimmed by 7 bases and 5 bases, with 15 bases remaining between them. The CDR3, as DNA: TGTGCCAGCACCCTACACCCAAGGGACGAGCAGTACTTC. Residues: CASTLHPRDEQYF.

The sample holds many counts of this clonotype. The gene calls are TRBV3-1 and TRBJ2-2; D is possibly TRBD2 (5 bases). CDR1 is LGHDT and CDR2 is YNNKEL in the germline V gene (reference sequence). This CDR3 contains 14 residues. The V gene lost 0 bases and the J gene lost 4 bases, with 6 bases spanning the gap. In DNA, the CDR3 is TGTGCCAGCAGCCAAGAAGCGGTCACCGGGGAGCTGTTTTTT. This encodes CASSQEAVTGELFF.

This clonotype was seen at least ten times. The chain couples TRBV3-1 to TRBJ1-1, with 7 bases fitting TRBD1. CDR3 length equals 15 residues. Germline V CDR1 and CDR2: LGHDT, YNNKEL (reference sequence). Trimming cost V 3 bases and J 1 base; bases outside gene matches: 5. CDR3 nucleotide sequence: TGTGCCAGCAGCCATCTAGGGACAGCGAACACTGAAGCTTTCTTT. It is translated as CASSHLGTANTEAFF.

The chain employs TRBV6-1 and TRBJ2-2; D unresolved. The CDR3 is 14 amino acids. V was shortened by 4 bases and J by 1 base, with 7 bases between the two germline ends. Germline-derived CDR1 and CDR2 are MNHNS and SASEGT. The CDR3 coding sequence is TGTGCCAGCAGTGTCATCGGGAACACCGGGGAGCTGTTTTTT. Translating it yields CASSVIGNTGELFF.

The chain links TRBV10-3 to TRBJ2-2; D is unresolved. CDR3 size: 12 residues. Trimming cost V 0 bases and J 9 bases, with 5 bases left between them. Germline CDR1 reads ENHRY; CDR2 reads SYGVKD. The CDR3 spells CAISESHRELFF. The CDR3 region has the DNA TGTGCCATCAGTGAGTCTCACCGGGAGCTGTTTTTT.

The chain carries TRBV27 and TRBJ1-5; the D is unclear. The V end was cut by 6 bases, the J end by 0 bases, with 9 bases between. Germline V gene lookup returns CDR1 MNHEY and CDR2 SMNVEV (reference sequence). This CDR3 spans 14 amino acids. The CDR3 loop is CASSNLTSNQPQHF. As DNA, the CDR3 is TGTGCCAGCAGCAATTTGACTAGCAATCAGCCCCAGCATTTT.

The CDR3 reads CASSWGLAGVQETQYF. The DNA of the CDR3 is TGTGCCAGCAGCTGGGGACTAGCGGGAGTACAAGAGACCCAGTACTTC. The chain has TRBV7-9 and TRBJ2-5; 14 bases agree with TRBD2. Germline CDR1 is SEHNR and CDR2 is FQNEAQ (reference sequence). The CDR3 is made up of 16 amino acids. Losses at the gene ends were 4 bases for V and 2 bases for J; bases not matched to a gene: 3.